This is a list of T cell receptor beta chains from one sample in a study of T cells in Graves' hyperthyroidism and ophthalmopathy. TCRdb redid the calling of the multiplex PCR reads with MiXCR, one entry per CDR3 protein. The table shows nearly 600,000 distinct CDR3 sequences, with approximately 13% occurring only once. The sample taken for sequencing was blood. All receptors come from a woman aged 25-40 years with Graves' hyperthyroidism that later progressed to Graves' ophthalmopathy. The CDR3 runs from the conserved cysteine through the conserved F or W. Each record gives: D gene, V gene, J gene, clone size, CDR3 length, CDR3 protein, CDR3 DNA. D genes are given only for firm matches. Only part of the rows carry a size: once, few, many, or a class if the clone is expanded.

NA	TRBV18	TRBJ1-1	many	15	CASSPYETTAAKAFF	TGTGCCAGCTCACCCTACGAGACGACAGCCGCCAAAGCTTTCTTT
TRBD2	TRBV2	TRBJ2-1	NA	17	CASKGRLAGGLDNEQFF	TGTGCCAGCAAAGGGCGACTAGCGGGAGGCCTCGACAATGAGCAGTTCTTC
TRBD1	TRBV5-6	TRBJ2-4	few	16	CASSLSGGVAKNIQYF	TGTGCCAGCAGCCTCTCAGGGGGCGTAGCCAAAAACATTCAGTACTTC
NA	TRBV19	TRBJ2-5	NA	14	CASTKAGAGETQYF	TGTGCCAGTACCAAAGCAGGGGCGGGAGAGACCCAGTACTTC
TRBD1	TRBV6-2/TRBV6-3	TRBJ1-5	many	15	CASSRQDRGHQPQHF	TGTGCCAGCAGTCGCCAGGACAGGGGGCATCAGCCCCAGCATTTT
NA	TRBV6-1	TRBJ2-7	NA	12	CASSARDHEQYF	TGTGCCAGCAGCGCAAGGGATCACGAGCAGTACTTC
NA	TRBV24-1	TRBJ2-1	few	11	CATSDLEEQFF	TGTGCCACCAGTGATTTGGAGGAGCAGTTCTTC
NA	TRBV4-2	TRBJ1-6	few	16	CASSQASGYKDSPLHF	TGTGCCAGCAGCCAAGCCTCCGGGTACAAGGATTCACCCCTCCACTTT
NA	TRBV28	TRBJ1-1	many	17	CASSPARGSVMNTEAFF	TGTGCCAGCAGTCCAGCCCGTGGCAGTGTCATGAACACTGAAGCTTTCTTT
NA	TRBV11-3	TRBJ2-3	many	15	CASSLAVGSGNTQYF	TGTGCCAGCAGCTTAGCGGTCGGGAGTGGAAATACGCAGTATTTT
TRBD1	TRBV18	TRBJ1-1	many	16	CASSPVAGQGATEAFF	TGTGCCAGCTCACCGGTTGCGGGACAGGGGGCGACTGAAGCTTTCTTT
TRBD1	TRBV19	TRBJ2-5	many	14	CASSADRAQETQYF	TGTGCCAGTAGCGCCGACAGGGCTCAAGAGACCCAGTACTTC
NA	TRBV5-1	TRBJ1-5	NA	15	CASSPTLGSDQPQHF	TGCGCCAGCAGCCCCACCCTCGGTAGTGATCAGCCCCAGCATTTT
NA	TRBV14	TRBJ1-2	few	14	CASSQVHKEYGYTF	TGTGCCAGCAGCCAAGTCCACAAGGAGTATGGCTACACCTTC
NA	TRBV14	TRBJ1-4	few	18	CASSQSQISWVTGEKLFF	TGTGCCAGCAGCCAGTCCCAGATTTCATGGGTAACTGGGGAAAAACTGTTTTTT
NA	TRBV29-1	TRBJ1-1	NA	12	CSVELGTPEAFF	TGCAGCGTTGAGCTAGGGACACCAGAAGCTTTCTTT
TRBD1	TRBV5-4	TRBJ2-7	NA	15	CASSLGPGQASEQYF	TGTGCCAGCAGCTTGGGGCCGGGACAGGCCTCCGAGCAGTACTTC
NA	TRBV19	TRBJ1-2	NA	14	CASSPDGPFYGYTF	TGTGCCAGTAGCCCGGACGGACCCTTCTATGGCTACACCTTC
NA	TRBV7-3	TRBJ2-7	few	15	CASSPEGEGRYEQYF	TGTGCCAGCAGTCCAGAGGGGGAGGGCCGTTACGAGCAGTACTTC
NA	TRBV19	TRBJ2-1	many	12	CASARGGNEQFF	TGTGCCAGTGCTAGGGGGGGAAATGAGCAGTTCTTC
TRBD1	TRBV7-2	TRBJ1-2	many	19	CASSPKVSGGASSNYGYTF	TGTGCCAGCAGCCCGAAGGTATCAGGGGGCGCTTCAAGTAACTATGGCTACACCTTC
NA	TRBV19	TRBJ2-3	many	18	CASKRAGPTLLGTDTQYF	TGTGCCAGTAAAAGGGCGGGACCGACCCTTTTGGGCACAGATACGCAGTATTTT
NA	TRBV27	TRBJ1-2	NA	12	CASVSQGYGYTF	TGTGCCAGCGTTTCCCAAGGCTATGGCTACACCTTC
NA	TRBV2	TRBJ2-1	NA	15	CASSLDTVSYNEQFF	TGTGCCAGCAGCCTAGATACAGTCTCCTACAATGAGCAGTTCTTC
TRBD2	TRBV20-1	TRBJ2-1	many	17	CSARNSGRIRSYNEQFF	TGCAGTGCTAGAAATAGCGGGAGGATTAGGTCCTACAATGAGCAGTTCTTC
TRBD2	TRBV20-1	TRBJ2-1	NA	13	CSAIGTSLNEQFF	TGCAGTGCTATCGGGACTAGCCTCAATGAGCAGTTCTTC
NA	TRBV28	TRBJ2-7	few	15	CASSPPGTGLGEQYF	TGTGCCAGCAGTCCCCCGGGGACGGGTCTGGGCGAGCAGTACTTC
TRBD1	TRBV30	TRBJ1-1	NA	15	CAWLDLGQGNTEAFF	TGTGCCTGGCTGGACCTGGGACAGGGGAACACTGAAGCTTTCTTT